This T cell receptor (beta chain) was documented in a study of regulatory T cells in long-lasting Graves disease. Time point given: newly diagnosed GD, antithyroid drugs for less than 3 months. Isolated PBMC RNA provided the starting material for the TCR library. For TCR beta, libraries came from iRepertoire HTBI primers and Arm-PCR of CDR3 regions. TCRdb ran MiXCR on the multiplex PCR reads and lists one entry per CDR3 protein. The repertoire holds more than 300,000 distinct CDR3 sequences, with over 9.5% as singletons. After removal of 5 bases from V and 3 bases from J, the junction contained 3 bases not matched to a gene. Germline V gives CDR1 MNHNS, CDR2 SASEGT. The CDR3 contains 14 residues. Ten or more counts support this clonotype. The sample also formed part of further work on T cells in Graves' hyperthyroidism and ophthalmopathy.

This chain joins TRBV6-1 and TRBJ2-2; 7 bases match TRBD1. The source material was peripheral blood mononuclear cells (PBMCs), sampled at new diagnosis, from a patient treated with antithyroid drugs. The clonotype originates from a woman aged 18 to 35 with Graves disease. CDR3 in DNA: TGTGCCAGCAGTAAACAGGGGTACACCGGGGAGCTGTTTTTT. Translated, it gives CASSKQGYTGELFF.